In this sample, the clone carrying this TCR beta chain turned up many times. Its antigen is not known. This sample stems from a study of response to subunit inactivated influenza vaccine. CDR3 size: 15 residues. V lost 3 bases, J lost 6 bases, and 0 bases stayed unmatched. CDR1 is SEHNR and CDR2 is FQNEAQ in the germline V gene (reference sequence). Using its own MiXCR run on the RT-PCR reads, TCRdb lists one record per CDR3 protein. The top ten clones hold around 6.5% of a sample with around 760,000 distinct CDR3 sequences, approximately 15% of them seen once. Study-level points and caveats: T cells newly recruited by each seasonal influenza vaccination are few, the authors suggested.

The sequence was collected from a man aged 45-65 years who received an inactivated influenza vaccine. The chain is built from TRBV7-9 and TRBJ2-2; 14 bases line up with TRBD2. The sequencing used PBMCs from blood, collected approximately 15 days before vaccination. This CDR3 reads CASSLGLAGAGELFF. The CDR3 region has the DNA TGTGCCAGCAGCTTGGGACTAGCGGGAGCCGGGGAGCTGTTTTTT. Full variable domain (outside the CDR3, taken from reference TRBV7-9 and TRBJ2-2): DTGVSQNPRHKITKRGQNVTFRCDPISEHNRLYWYRQTLGQGPEFLTYFQNEAQLEKSRLLSDRFSAERPKGSFSTLEIQRTEQGDSAMYLCASSLGLAGAGELFFGEGSRLTVL.